The 22 T cell receptor beta chains given below trace back to one sample, sequenced in a study of T cell responses to AZD1222 COVID-19 vaccine (TCRdb year 2021). What the time point label conveys for this sample: baseline before first vaccination. To prepare the library, the immunoSEQ multiplex PCR assay was applied. TCRdb mirrors the immuneACCESS table, restricted to in-frame sequences. Some clones are absent from its copies; in checked studies, under half trace to an unresolved V gene, and the reason for the others is unknown. Counted in this sample were fewer than 150,000 clones; under 95% of them appeared once. The ten largest clones capture around 5% of the sample. The source was peripheral blood, collected on day 0 of AZD1222 vaccination. The receptors shown here come from an adult in good health.

This chain links TRBV5-1 with TRBJ2-1, with D perhaps matching TRBD2 (6 bases). The CDR3 totals 15 residues. With 2 bases removed from V and 5 bases from J, the gap between germline ends came to 14 bases. Germline CDR1 SGHRS, CDR2 YFSETQ. The CDR3 loop is CASSFRDSNNNEQFF. CDR3 nucleotide sequence: TGCGCCAGCAGCTTCCGGGACTCCAACAACAATGAGCAGTTCTTC. Supplemented by reference TRBV5-1 and TRBJ2-1, the full variable domain reads KAGVTQTPRYLIKTRGQQVTLSCSPISGHRSVSWYQQTPGQGLQFLFEYFSETQRNKGNFPGRFSGRQFSNSRSEMNVSTLELGDSALYLCASSFRDSNNNEQFFGPGTRLTVL.

The gene calls are TRBV7-9 and TRBJ1-1; D call uncertain. The length of the CDR3 is 13 residues. V lost 2 bases and J 7 bases, leaving 11 bases between the germline ends. Germline CDR1 SEHNR, CDR2 FQNEAQ (reference sequence). CDR3 sequence (DNA): TGTGCCAGCAGCTTAAGAGCTACATTTGAAGCTTTCTTT. Translated, it gives CASSLRATFEAFF.

Of note for this clone: A read error may account for a junction end that differs from germline. The CDR3 region has the DNA TGTGCCAGCCGTTTAGTGTGTAGCTACACCTTC. Amino acids: CASRLVCSYTF. The chain carries TRBV12-3 or TRBV12-4 and TRBJ1-2; no definite D call. CDR3 length: 11 residues.

The chain employs TRBV7-7 and TRBJ2-1, with 7 bases lining up with TRBD1. The germline CDR1 and CDR2 sequences are SSHAT and FNYEAQ (reference sequence). There are 14 residues in the CDR3. V lost 1 base to trimming and J lost 9 bases; unmatched junction nucleotides: 6. CDR3 bases: TGTGCCAGCAGCTTAGAGATTTCAGGGGGTGAGCAGTTCTTC. It translates to CASSLEISGGEQFF.

This chain links TRBV20-1 with TRBJ1-1; no clear D. The ends were cut back, 6 bases at V and 3 bases at J, with 8 bases in the middle. CDR1 and CDR2 from the germline V gene are DFQATT and SNEGSKA (reference sequence). The CDR3 totals 11 residues. This chain's CDR3 is CSADGYTEAFF. Here the CDR3 DNA reads TGCAGTGCGGACGGATACACTGAAGCTTTCTTT.

The chain couples TRBV9 to TRBJ2-1; D possibly corresponds to TRBD1 (6 bases). The length of the CDR3 is 17 residues. Trimming took off 4 bases at V and 7 bases at J, with 24 bases between the two ends. Germline V CDR1 and CDR2: SGDLS, YYNGEE. The DNA of the CDR3 is TGTGCCAGCAGCCCCCGAGTGGGGGCGGAGTGGAAAAATGAGCAGTTCTTC. As protein: CASSPRVGAEWKNEQFF. Full variable domain (remainder filled in from reference TRBV9 and TRBJ2-1): DSGVTQTPKHLITATGQRVTLRCSPRSGDLSVYWYQQSLDQGLQFLIQYYNGEERAKGNILERFSAQQFPDLHSELNLSSLELGDSALYFCASSPRVGAEWKNEQFFGPGTRLTVL.

This sequence joins TRBV20-1 and TRBJ2-1; D unresolved. V shed 7 bases and J shed 2 bases, with 6 bases lying between them. Germline assignment: CDR1 DFQATT and CDR2 SNEGSKA (reference sequence). The CDR3 has 11 amino acids. The CDR3 nucleotides are TGCAGTGGGTCGCCCTACAATGAGCAGTTCTTC. Its translation: CSGSPYNEQFF.

This clone is a singleton in its sample. The chain carries TRBV5-4 and TRBJ1-5; 9 bases line up with TRBD1. The V gene end was trimmed by 0 bases and the J gene end by 7 bases; junction bases not matched to a gene: 2. Germline assignment: CDR1 SGHNT and CDR2 YYREEE (reference sequence). The CDR3 spans 14 residues. The chain's CDR3 is CASSLDRGLQPQHF. CDR3 sequence (DNA): TGTGCCAGCAGCTTGGACAGGGGGCTGCAGCCCCAGCATTTT. Combining the CDR3 with reference TRBV5-4 and TRBJ1-5 gives the whole variable domain ETGVTQSPTHLIKTRGQQVTLRCSSQSGHNTVSWYQQALGQGPQFIFQYYREEENGRGNFPPRFSGLQFPNYSSELNVNALELDDSALYLCASSLDRGLQPQHFGDGTRLSIL.

This chain connects TRBV7-3 to TRBJ2-1, with D possibly being TRBD2 (6 bases). This CDR3 contains 16 residues. The ends were cut back, 1 base at V and 1 base at J, with 11 bases in the middle. Per germline, CDR1 SGHTA and CDR2 FQGTGA. CDR3 nucleotides: TGTGCCAGCAGCTTAAAGGGTAGCGGATCCTACAATGAGCAGTTCTTC. Translation: CASSLKGSGSYNEQFF.

The rearrangement uses TRBV5-1 and TRBJ2-5; D may be TRBD1 (5 bases). The CDR3 spans 14 residues. Deletions cut 1 base from V and 2 bases from J, with 9 bases between. Germline loops: CDR1 SGHRS, CDR2 YFSETQ. In DNA form, the CDR3 reads TGCGCCAGCAGCTTGCGCCAGGGACAAGAGACCCAGTACTTC. This codes for CASSLRQGQETQYF.

The V gene is TRBV5-8, the J gene TRBJ2-3, with 7 bases aligning to TRBD1. Germline trimming cut 3 bases from V and 1 base from J; bases unmatched to any gene: 8. The CDR3 has 16 residues. Germline CDR1 reads SGHTS; CDR2 reads YDEGEE. CDR3: CASSSIQGTRTDTQYF. The CDR3 bases are TGTGCCAGCAGCTCAATACAGGGGACCCGCACAGATACGCAGTATTTT.

A few counts support this clone. The chain uses TRBV5-1 and TRBJ1-5, with D uncertain. The CDR3 extends over 13 amino acids. The V end was cut by 0 bases, the J end by 7 bases, with 8 bases between. CDR1 SGHRS and CDR2 YFSETQ come from the germline V gene. CDR3 amino acids: CASSLDADQPQHF. The CDR3 DNA follows: TGCGCCAGCAGCTTGGACGCCGACCAGCCCCAGCATTTT.

This clone was recorded once. J is TRBJ2-1 and V is TRBV6-4; 8 nucleotides line up with TRBD1. The CDR3 runs to 13 residues. Per germline, CDR1 MRHNA and CDR2 SNTAGT. Trimming at V came to 3 bases and at J to 10 bases, leaving 5 bases not matched to a gene. This CDR3 is CASSEGRDREQFF. The CDR3 nucleotides are TGTGCCAGCAGTGAGGGGCGGGACAGGGAGCAGTTCTTC.

This chain connects TRBV7-2 to TRBJ1-2; 7 bases agree with TRBD1. The CDR3 loop spans 16 amino acids. Germline trimming cut 3 bases from V and 3 bases from J; bases unmatched to any gene: 10. Germline V lookup: CDR1 SGHTA, CDR2 FQGNSA. The CDR3 nucleotides are TGTGCCAGCAGCTTGTCCCCGGGACAGCTGGACTATGGCTACACCTTC. Translating gives CASSLSPGQLDYGYTF.

The chain carries TRBV7-2 and TRBJ2-1; 9 nucleotides match TRBD2. The V gene end was trimmed by 1 base and the J gene end by 3 bases; junction bases not matched to a gene: 4. This CDR3 contains 16 residues. Germline V gene lookup returns CDR1 SGHTA and CDR2 FQGNSA. The CDR3 DNA reads TGTGCCAGCAGCTTAGTAGCGGGAGTATTCTACAATGAGCAGTTCTTC. Residues: CASSLVAGVFYNEQFF.

This chain connects TRBV15 to TRBJ1-4, with 9 nucleotides matching TRBD1. CDR1 and CDR2 from the germline V gene are LNHNV and YYDKDF (reference sequence). The CDR3 length is 15 residues. V lost 5 bases and J lost 7; bases outside the gene matches: 8. The CDR3 sequence is CATSGRDRAFEKLFF. Here the CDR3 DNA reads TGTGCCACCAGCGGTCGGGACAGGGCTTTTGAAAAACTGTTTTTT. The whole variable domain, remainder taken from reference TRBV15 and TRBJ1-4, is DAMVIQNPRYQVTQFGKPVTLSCSQTLNHNVMYWYQQKSSQAPKLLFHYYDKDFNNEADTPDNFQSRRPNTSFCFLDIRSPGLGDTAMYLCATSGRDRAFEKLFFGSGTQLSVL.

The chain is built from TRBV7-9 and TRBJ2-3; no clear D gene. Looked up from germline, CDR1 is SEHNR and CDR2 is FQNEAQ (reference sequence). There are 12 residues in the CDR3. The ends were cut back, 4 bases at V and 6 bases at J, with 8 bases in the middle. CDR3 coding DNA: TGTGCCAGCAGCTCCCCGGGTGATACGCAGTATTTT. Its translation is CASSSPGDTQYF.

The CDR3 DNA is TGTGCCAGCCGGGAGGGAAGGAGCAACTACGAGCAGTACTTC. Its translation is CASREGRSNYEQYF. The rearrangement links TRBV14 to TRBJ2-7; 8 nucleotides line up with TRBD2. The V segment lost 8 bases and the J segment 3 bases; nucleotides outside the gene matches: 9. CDR3 length: 14 residues. Germline V gene lookup returns CDR1 SGHDN and CDR2 FVKESK.

This chain links TRBV9 with TRBJ2-3; D tentatively reads TRBD1 or TRBD2 (5 bases each). V was pared by 2 bases and J by 4 bases, with 11 bases between. From germline, CDR1 is SGDLS and CDR2 YYNGEE. There are 14 residues in the CDR3. CDR3 sequence reads: CASSVHWGSDTQYF. CDR3 bases: TGTGCCAGCAGCGTCCATTGGGGGTCAGATACGCAGTATTTT.

V and J are TRBV19 and TRBJ1-4; D possibly corresponds to TRBD1 (5 bases). The CDR3 has 15 residues. Trimming cost V 5 bases and J 8 bases, with 18 bases left between them. Germline CDR1 is LNHDA and CDR2 is SQIVND (reference sequence). CDR3 coding DNA: TGTGCCAGTAGTTTACCACCAGGGCTGGACGAAAAACTGTTTTTT. It encodes CASSLPPGLDEKLFF.

The chain carries TRBV7-9 and TRBJ1-1; a weak D match, TRBD1 (5 bases). The CDR3 sequence is 12 residues long. V was pared by 8 bases and J by 0 bases, with 7 bases between. Germline CDR1 and CDR2: SEHNR and FQNEAQ (reference sequence). In nucleotides, the CDR3 is TGTGCCAGCCGGGGCCTGAACACTGAAGCTTTCTTT. Its translation: CASRGLNTEAFF.

V usage is TRBV13 and J usage is TRBJ2-5; D is unresolved. From germline, CDR1 is PRHDT and CDR2 FYEKMQ (reference sequence). The V end was cut by 3 bases, the J end by 0 bases, with 5 bases between. The CDR3 is 13 residues long. The CDR3: CASSFRDQETQYF. The DNA for the CDR3 is TGTGCCAGCAGCTTTAGGGACCAAGAGACCCAGTACTTC.